The TCR beta chain described here comes from a study of blood T cell repertoires in COVID-19 (dated by TCRdb to the early 2020s). For context, the study as a whole: Samples covering the acute and convalescent phases of COVID-19 were provided by collaborators in the United States, Italy and Spain. The prospective study material was composed of cDNA or gDNA derived from T cells, B-cell-depleted T cells, or PBMCs. The samples were drawn from the first 160 participants of the ongoing ImmuneRACE study and from 1,200 or so subjects provided by 6 global collaborators. A freely available public database, intended as a resource for researchers studying the immune response to SARS-CoV-2, is where the repertoires were released. Where available, HLA class I and class II types were obtained from metadata supplied by the sample provider rather than from assay-based typing. Nearly every sample came with metadata listing a de-identified subject ID, COVID-19 status, age in years and sex. Deeply sampled blood TCRbeta repertoires from subjects exposed to, actively infected with, or recovered from COVID-19 were included in the dataset.

Here is what the overall study found, with its caveats: The amount of clinical and demographic metadata varied by source and participant and was provided uncurated.

TCRbeta CDR3 regions were amplified from genomic DNA using the immunoSEQ Assay, a bias-controlled multiplex PCR. The study's own analysis went as follows. Within the assay, amplification of reference gene primers was used to estimate how many nucleated cells each sample contained. To quantify the absolute abundance of each unique TCRbeta CDR3 rearrangement, sequence reads were collapsed and filtered. For each sample, productive Simpson clonality was calculated as the square root of Simpson's diversity index across productive rearrangements. TCRdb retrieved this table from immuneACCESS and kept in-frame rearrangements only. Not all clones are present; in checked studies, unresolved V genes account for under half, and no reason is known for the remainder. The V and J calls and the clone size are those of that table, but D and trimming were determined from the DNA. This sample has about 280,000 clones in its table, and approximately 80% of those were observed once. The biggest ten clones account for about 5% of the sample.

In the prospective study, participants were roughly 18 to 100 years old, resided in 25 or so geographic areas of the United States, and were enrolled through a virtual design. In the prospective study, participants were assigned to cohorts based on the clinical history participants reported in a screening survey and a study questionnaire. Exposed participants were defined as having been in contact with someone with a PCR-confirmed or clinician-diagnosed COVID-19 case within 2 weeks of study entry. In the prospective study, mobile phlebotomists collected whole blood, serum and a nasopharyngeal or oropharyngeal swab from each participant. Prospective study participants could optionally give additional blood draws and questionnaires over an approximately 2-month period. Blood samples from the prospective study were shipped frozen or at room temperature prior to DNA extraction. This clone was counted a single time. Its antigen specificity is not known. Base qualities are not provided; no much larger clone lies one nucleotide away.

The specimen sequenced was PBMCs or T cells enriched from blood (not recorded which). This sequence originates from a man aged 35 to 55 who had been exposed to COVID-19.

The CDR3: CASSEGLAFSETQYF. The nucleotide sequence reads as follows: TGCGCCAGCAGTGAGGGCCTAGCATTTTCAGAGACCCAGTACTTC. The chain was built from TRBV10-2 and TRBJ2-5, with TRBD2 perhaps the D gene, on 5 matching bases. The germline V gene gives CDR1 as WSHSY and CDR2 as SAAADI. V sheds 2 bases and J sheds 4 bases, leaving 14 bases between their ends. The CDR3, from cysteine to phenylalanine, totals 15 residues. The only DNA kept is the CDR3, 45 bases in frame from the first base.